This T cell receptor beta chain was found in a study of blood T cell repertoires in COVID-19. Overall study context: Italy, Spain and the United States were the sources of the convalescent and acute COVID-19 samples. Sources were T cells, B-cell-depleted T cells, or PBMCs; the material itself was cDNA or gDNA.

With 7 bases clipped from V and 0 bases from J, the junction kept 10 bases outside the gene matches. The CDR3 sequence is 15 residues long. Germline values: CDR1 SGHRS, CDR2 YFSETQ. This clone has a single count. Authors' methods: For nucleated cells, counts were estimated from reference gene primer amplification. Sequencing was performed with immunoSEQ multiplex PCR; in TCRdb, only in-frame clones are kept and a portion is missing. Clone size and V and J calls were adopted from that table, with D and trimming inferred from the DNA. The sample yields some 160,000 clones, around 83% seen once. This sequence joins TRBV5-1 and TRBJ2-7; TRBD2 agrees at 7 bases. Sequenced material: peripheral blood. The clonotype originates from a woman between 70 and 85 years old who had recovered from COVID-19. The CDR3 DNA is TGCGCCAGCCACTATCAGGCTAGCGGCTCCTACGAGCAGTACTTC. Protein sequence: CASHYQASGSYEQYF.